The clone carrying this T cell receptor (beta chain) was seen more than once but under ten times. The data derive from a study of T cells after yellow fever vaccination. TCRdb reanalysed the 5' RACE reads using MiXCR and keeps one entry per CDR3 protein. The repertoire consists of 500,000 to 650,000 distinct CDR3 sequences, with approximately 12% occurring once and the leading ten covering 11% to 15%. With 4 bases clipped from V and 4 bases from J, the junction kept 3 bases outside the gene matches. CDR1 is KGHDR and CDR2 is SFDVKD in the germline V gene. CDR3 length: 15 amino acids. The source of this sequence is a man aged 25 to 40 who received the YFV17D yellow fever vaccine. This specimen was PBMCs, taken on the day of the yellow fever booster vaccination. This sequence joins TRBV24-1 and TRBJ2-1; 10 bases match TRBD2. The DNA of the CDR3 is TGTGCCACCAGTGAAGGGACTAGCGCTTACAATGAGCAGTTCTTC. Translated, it gives CATSEGTSAYNEQFF.